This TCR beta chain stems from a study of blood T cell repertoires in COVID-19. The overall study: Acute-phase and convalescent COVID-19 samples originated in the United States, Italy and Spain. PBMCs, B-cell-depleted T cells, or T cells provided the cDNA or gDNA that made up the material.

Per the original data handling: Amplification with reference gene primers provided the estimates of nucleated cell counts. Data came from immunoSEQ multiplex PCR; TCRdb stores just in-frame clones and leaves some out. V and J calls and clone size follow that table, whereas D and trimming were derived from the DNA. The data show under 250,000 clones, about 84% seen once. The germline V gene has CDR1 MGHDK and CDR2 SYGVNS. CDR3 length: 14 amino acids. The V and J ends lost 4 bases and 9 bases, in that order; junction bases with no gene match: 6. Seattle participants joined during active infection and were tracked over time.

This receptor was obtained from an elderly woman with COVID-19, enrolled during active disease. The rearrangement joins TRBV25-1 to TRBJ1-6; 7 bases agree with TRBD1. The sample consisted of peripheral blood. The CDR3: CASSATGSGSPLHF. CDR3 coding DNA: TGTGCCAGCAGTGCGACAGGGAGTGGTTCACCCCTCCACTTT. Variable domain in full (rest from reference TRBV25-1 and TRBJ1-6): EADIYQTPRYLVIGTGKKITLECSQTMGHDKMYWYQQDPGMELHLIHYSYGVNSTEKGDLSSESTVSRIRTEHFPLTLESARPSHTSQYLCASSATGSGSPLHFGNGTRLTVT.